Listed here are 21 T cell receptor beta chains from one sample, sequenced in a study of immune cell composition in non-small cell lung cancer. Generated by immunoSEQ multiplex PCR, the TCRdb table keeps only in-frame clones and is missing some. The sample includes roughly 3,100 clones, 60% to 80% seen only once; the top ten take about 18%. Normal lung was sampled as far from the tumour as possible, at least 3 cm. Sequencing was performed on non-adjacent lung tissue. The origin of the receptors is a human donor with non-small cell lung cancer.

The DNA of the CDR3 is TGTGCCAGCAGTTACGATCAGGGGATGAACACTGAAGCTTTCTTT. Protein sequence: CASSYDQGMNTEAFF. The chain uses TRBV6-6 and TRBJ1-1, with TRBD1 as a possible D gene (6 bases). There are 15 residues in the CDR3. The germline CDR1 and CDR2 sequences are MNHNY and SVGAGI (reference sequence). The V end lost 2 bases, the J end lost 0 bases, and 10 bases lay between the germline ends.

The chain recombines TRBV25-1 with TRBJ2-7; 10 bases line up with TRBD1. V lost 3 bases, J lost 7 bases, and 12 bases stayed unmatched. CDR1 and CDR2 from the germline V gene are MGHDK and SYGVNS. CDR3 length: 16 residues. The CDR3 DNA sequence: TGTGCCAGCAGTGATCCCAGACAGGGGGCGCATCAAGAGCAGTACTTC. The encoded protein is CASSDPRQGAHQEQYF.

This clone was detected a few times. The V call is TRBV9, the J call TRBJ2-7; 11 positions match TRBD1. Germline values: CDR1 SGDLS, CDR2 YYNGEE. Losses at the gene ends were 0 bases for V and 4 bases for J; bases not matched to a gene: 9. The CDR3 runs to 17 residues. The CDR3 spells CASSVGDRGQGVYEQYF. The DNA of the CDR3 is TGTGCCAGCAGCGTAGGAGATAGGGGACAGGGGGTATACGAGCAGTACTTC.

This clone ranks as large (0.1 to 1%). This rearrangement joins TRBV4-2 to TRBJ2-3, with D uncertain. CDR1 and CDR2 (germline): LGHNA, YNFKEQ. V lost 1 base and J lost 4, with 9 bases in between. CDR3 length: 14 amino acids. DNA of the CDR3: TGTGCCAGCAGCCAAGGTGATGGAGCAGATACGCAGTATTTT. It codes for CASSQGDGADTQYF.

The J gene is TRBJ2-7, the V gene TRBV19; D might be TRBD2 (5 bases). V shed 4 bases and J shed 5 bases, with 12 bases lying between them. There are 13 residues in the CDR3. Germline CDR1 reads LNHDA; CDR2 reads SQIVND (reference sequence). The CDR3 DNA is TGTGCCAGTAGTAGACCGGGGTCGGACGAGCAGTACTTC. It translates to CASSRPGSDEQYF.

This chain connects TRBV2 to TRBJ1-3; D not resolved. Germline loops: CDR1 SNHLY, CDR2 FYNNEI. CDR3 length equals 13 residues. The ends were cut back, 6 bases at V and 4 bases at J, with 10 bases in the middle. The CDR3 nucleotides read TGTGCCAGCAGAGGAGAGGTCGGAAACACCATATATTTT. Protein: CASRGEVGNTIYF.

This clone was counted between two and nine times. The rearrangement links TRBV29-1 to TRBJ1-1, with D perhaps matching TRBD1 (5 bases). Trimming removed 4 bases at V and 0 bases at J, with 9 bases between. Germline loops: CDR1 SQVTM, CDR2 ANQGSEA. CDR3 size: 13 residues. The DNA of the CDR3 is TGCAGCGTTGCCGGGGGTATGAACACTGAAGCTTTCTTT. Translation: CSVAGGMNTEAFF.

CDR3 sequence (DNA): TGTGCCAGCACTACTAGCGGGGGGGCCGAGACCCAGTACTTC. Translated: CASTTSGGAETQYF. The genes are TRBV6-1 and TRBJ2-5; 13 bases align to TRBD2. The CDR3 loop spans 14 amino acids. Germline trimming cut 7 bases from V and 5 bases from J; bases unmatched to any gene: 4. CDR1 MNHNS and CDR2 SASEGT come from the germline V gene.

This sequence joins TRBV4-2 and TRBJ2-5, with 11 bases lining up with TRBD2. CDR1 and CDR2 (germline): LGHNA, YNFKEQ. With 4 bases clipped from V and 0 bases from J, the junction kept 10 bases outside the gene matches. The CDR3 is 18 amino acids. The CDR3 bases are TGTGCCAGCAGCCGTCTTCCGTCTAGCGGGGGGTACCAAGAGACCCAGTACTTC. It specifies CASSRLPSSGGYQETQYF.

Within the sample, this clone is large (0.1 to 1%). This chain joins TRBV10-3 and TRBJ2-1; D is perhaps TRBD2 (5 bases). Looked up from germline, CDR1 is ENHRY and CDR2 is SYGVKD. There are 17 residues in the CDR3. V gave up 0 bases and J gave up 4 bases, with 16 bases separating them. The CDR3 region is CAISESGSGGQYNEQFF. The CDR3 DNA sequence: TGTGCCATCAGTGAGTCGGGGAGCGGCGGGCAATACAATGAGCAGTTCTTC.

The rearrangement joins TRBV6-1 to TRBJ2-3; 9 bases fit TRBD2. Germline CDR1 reads MNHNS; CDR2 reads SASEGT. With 0 bases clipped from V and 2 bases from J, the junction kept 3 bases outside the gene matches. The CDR3 is 16 residues long. The CDR3 protein is CASSEAERGDTDTQYF. As DNA, the CDR3 is TGTGCCAGCAGTGAAGCTGAGCGGGGGGACACAGATACGCAGTATTTT.

This chain links TRBV14 with TRBJ1-5, with D unresolved. Per the germline V gene, CDR1 is SGHDN and CDR2 is FVKESK. The CDR3 covers 14 residues. V was cut by 6 bases and J by 3 bases, with 12 bases left in between. CDR3 residues: CASRQSLHNQPQHF. DNA of the CDR3: TGTGCCAGCAGACAAAGCCTCCACAATCAGCCCCAGCATTTT.

The genes are TRBV19 and TRBJ2-7; perhaps TRBD1 as D (6 bases). The CDR3 contains 15 residues. V was trimmed by 5 bases and J by 4 bases, leaving 18 bases between them. Germline lookup yields CDR1 LNHDA and CDR2 SQIVND (reference sequence). The DNA for the CDR3 is TGTGCCAGTAGTCCGATGTCGACAGGCACTTACGAGCAGTACTTC. Amino acids: CASSPMSTGTYEQYF.

This rearrangement joins TRBV5-1 to TRBJ2-5; perhaps TRBD2 as D (6 bases). This CDR3 has 16 residues. Trimming removed 0 bases from V and 5 bases from J, with 17 bases in between. Germline-derived CDR1 and CDR2 are SGHRS and YFSETQ. The CDR3 nucleotides are TGCGCCAGCAGCTTGGAAAACGGAGGGGCGGATGAGACCCAGTACTTC. Translating it yields CASSLENGGADETQYF.

This CDR3 is CAISDNAGQRPFF. In DNA, the CDR3 is TGTGCCATCAGTGATAATGCGGGACAGAGGCCTTTCTTT. This rearrangement joins TRBV10-3 to TRBJ1-1; 7 bases agree with TRBD1. Germline CDR1 is ENHRY and CDR2 is SYGVKD. The CDR3 length is 13 residues. V lost 3 bases to trimming and J lost 12 bases; unmatched junction nucleotides: 10.

The genes are TRBV7-9 and TRBJ1-2, with TRBD1 identical over 9 bases. The germline gives CDR1 SEHNR, CDR2 FQNEAQ (reference sequence). Trimming took 6 bases from V and 5 from J; bases not matched to a gene: 7. The CDR3 loop spans 14 amino acids. CDR3 bases: TGTGCCAGCAGTCACCGGGACAGGGATTATGGCTACACCTTC. Translating gives CASSHRDRDYGYTF.

The table lists this clone with a few counts. The gene calls are TRBV6-1 and TRBJ1-4, with TRBD1 as a possible D gene (6 bases). Germline values: CDR1 MNHNS, CDR2 SASEGT. The CDR3 is made up of 14 amino acids. The germline V and J ends were trimmed by 9 bases and 5 bases, with 16 bases remaining between them. CDR3 loop: CASAGTLTNEKLFF. The CDR3 coding sequence is TGTGCCAGTGCCGGGACATTAACGAATGAAAAACTGTTTTTT.

V and J are TRBV7-2 and TRBJ2-3; D is perhaps TRBD2 (7 bases). Trimming left V 0 bases short and J 1 base short, with 8 bases between. CDR1 is SGHTA and CDR2 is FQGNSA in the germline V gene. This CDR3 contains 15 residues. In DNA, the CDR3 is TGTGCCAGCAGCTTAGCGGGGGGGCGCACAGATACGCAGTATTTT. Residues: CASSLAGGRTDTQYF.

For the CDR3, the DNA is TGTGCCAGTAGGCTAGGGGCGGGGGATGAGCAGTTCTTC. Its protein is CASRLGAGDEQFF. V is TRBV19 and J is TRBJ2-1; TRBD2 aligns across 7 bases. V gave up 6 bases and J gave up 8 bases; unmatched junction bases: 7. The CDR3 totals 13 residues. Germline lookup yields CDR1 LNHDA and CDR2 SQIVND (reference sequence).

This clone occurred a few times. V usage is TRBV7-9 and J usage is TRBJ2-7; 10 nucleotides agree with TRBD1. V shed 5 bases, J shed 2 bases, and the junction held 9 bases outside the gene matches. Germline V CDR1 and CDR2: SEHNR, FQNEAQ (reference sequence). This CDR3 is built from 16 residues. DNA of the CDR3: TGTGCCAGCAGCCCGGCTAGGGACAGGGGAACCTACGAGCAGTACTTC. Its translation: CASSPARDRGTYEQYF.

This clone was detected only a few times. The chain couples TRBV6-5 to TRBJ2-5; D might be TRBD1 (5 bases). The CDR3 is made up of 15 amino acids. V was shortened by 2 bases and J by 4 bases, with 14 bases between the two germline ends. The V gene's germline CDR1 is MNHEY and CDR2 SVGAGI. CDR3 coding DNA: TGTGCCAGCAGTTACCTCTCCATTGGGGCAGAGACCCAGTACTTC. It translates to CASSYLSIGAETQYF.